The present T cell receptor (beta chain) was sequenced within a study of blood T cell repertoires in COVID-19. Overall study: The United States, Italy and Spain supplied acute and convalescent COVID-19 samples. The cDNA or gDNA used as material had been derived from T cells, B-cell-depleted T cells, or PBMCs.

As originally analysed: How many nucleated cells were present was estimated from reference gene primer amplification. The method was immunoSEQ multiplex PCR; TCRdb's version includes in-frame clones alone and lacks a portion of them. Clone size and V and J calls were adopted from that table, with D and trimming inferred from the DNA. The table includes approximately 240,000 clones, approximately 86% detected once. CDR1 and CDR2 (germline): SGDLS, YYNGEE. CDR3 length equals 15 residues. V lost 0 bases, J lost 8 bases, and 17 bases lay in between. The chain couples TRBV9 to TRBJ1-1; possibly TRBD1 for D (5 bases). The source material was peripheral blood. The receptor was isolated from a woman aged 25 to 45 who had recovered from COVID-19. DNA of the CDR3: TGTGCCAGCAGCGTAGACGGTCGGGGGATACTGGAAGCTTTCTTT. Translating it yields CASSVDGRGILEAFF.